Reported below is one T cell receptor beta chain. The antigen is not known. This record belongs to a study of T cells in Graves' hyperthyroidism and ophthalmopathy. Study-wide results and limits: The model made its ophthalmopathy prediction, and onset followed a median 6.5 months later. Most clonotypes that expanded in the thyroid above 0.001 also showed up in blood.

RNA transcripts yielded amplified TCR beta CDR3 regions. During a first-round RT-PCR of the TCR CDR3, the HTBI primer set was used. TCRdb reprocessed the multiplex PCR reads with MiXCR, giving one entry per CDR3 protein. This sample carries 600,000 to 650,000 distinct CDR3 sequences, 20% to 25% of them seen once, and the ten largest clones take roughly a third. Material for sequencing was blood. This sequence was found in a man aged 25 to 40 with Graves' ophthalmopathy.

The CDR3 spells CASSRAGTHLQGPYNEQFF. CDR3 coding DNA: TGTGCCAGCAGCCGCGCCGGGACTCACCTTCAAGGGCCTTACAATGAGCAGTTCTTC. This chain joins TRBV14 and TRBJ2-1; D is possibly TRBD2 (6 bases). In germline, CDR1 is SGHDN, CDR2 FVKESK. Trimming left V 4 bases short and J 4 bases short, with 26 bases between. The CDR3 extends over 19 amino acids.